The 27 T cell receptor beta chains listed next were all sequenced from one sample in a study of blood T cell repertoires in COVID-19. Sequenced by immunoSEQ multiplex PCR; TCRdb stores in-frame clones only, minus some. The sample has some 200,000 clones, approximately 80% seen once. Sequencing was done on a sample of peripheral blood. The source of these receptors is a human donor with acute or convalescent COVID-19. The donor label of this sample is uncertain.

The chain recombines TRBV19 with TRBJ2-5, with 11 bases fitting TRBD2. The CDR3 length is 17 residues. The junction had 12 bases not matched to a gene; V was cut back by 4 bases and J by 5 bases. CDR1 LNHDA and CDR2 SQIVND come from the germline V gene (reference sequence). The CDR3 DNA is TGTGCCAGTAGTAATCTGGCTAGCGGGAGGATAGCGGAGACCCAGTACTTC. This codes for CASSNLASGRIAETQYF.

This rearrangement joins TRBV12-3 or TRBV12-4 to TRBJ2-5; D is unresolved. The CDR3 consists of 13 residues. Between the trimmed V and J ends, which lost 2 bases and 7 bases, there was a span of 11 bases. DNA for the CDR3: TGTGCCAGCAGTTTAAACTCTCCGGGGACCCAGTACTTC. This codes for CASSLNSPGTQYF.

The rearrangement joins TRBV5-4 to TRBJ1-2; D is uncertain. Trimming stripped 0 bases from V and 4 bases from J, with 10 bases between. The CDR3 runs 14 residues. CDR1 SGHNT and CDR2 YYREEE come from the germline V gene (reference sequence). The CDR3 DNA follows: TGTGCCAGCAGCTTGGCCCGAGAACCCTATGGCTACACCTTC. Translation gives CASSLAREPYGYTF.

This clone was detected a few times. This chain joins TRBV28 and TRBJ2-3, with 11 bases lining up with TRBD2. The CDR3 runs 16 residues. The V segment lost 6 bases and the J segment 7 bases; nucleotides outside the gene matches: 12. The germline V gene encodes CDR1 MDHEN and CDR2 SYDVKM. CDR3 in DNA: TGTGCCAGCAGCCCACAGACTAGCGGGATGGGGAATACGCAGTATTTT. It codes for CASSPQTSGMGNTQYF. The full variable domain, its missing parts supplied by reference TRBV28 and TRBJ2-3, is DVKVTQSSRYLVKRTGEKVFLECVQDMDHENMFWYRQDPGLGLRLIYFSYDVKMKEKGDIPEGYSVSREKKERFSLILESASTNQTSMYLCASSPQTSGMGNTQYFGPGTRLTVL.

This chain links TRBV19 with TRBJ2-2; 7 bases are a match to TRBD1. V gave up 5 bases and J gave up 5 bases; unmatched junction bases: 8. Looked up from germline, CDR1 is LNHDA and CDR2 is SQIVND (reference sequence). The CDR3 has 15 amino acids. Here the CDR3 DNA reads TGTGCCAGTAGTGACGACAGGGAAGGGACCGGGGAGCTGTTTTTT. It codes for CASSDDREGTGELFF.

V is TRBV28 and J is TRBJ1-5; TRBD1 matches 9 bases. Trimming took 4 bases from V and 5 from J; bases not matched to a gene: 3. The CDR3 loop spans 14 amino acids. Germline V gene sequence: CDR1 MDHEN, CDR2 SYDVKM. CDR3 amino acids: CASSSGTGYQPQHF. The CDR3 nucleotides read TGTGCCAGCAGTTCCGGGACAGGGTATCAGCCCCAGCATTTT.

The CDR3 loop is CASSPVEKNTEAFF. The CDR3 coding sequence is TGTGCCAGCTCACCGGTCGAGAAAAACACTGAAGCTTTCTTT. This chain uses TRBV18 with TRBJ1-1; D uncertain. This CDR3 spans 14 amino acids. CDR1 is KGHSH, CDR2 LQKENI, per germline. Trimming removed 3 bases from V and 2 bases from J, with 10 bases in between.

The genes are TRBV29-1 and TRBJ2-7; 11 bases match TRBD2. The V and J ends lost 5 bases and 4 bases, in that order; junction bases with no gene match: 7. Per the germline V gene, CDR1 is SQVTM and CDR2 is ANQGSEA. The CDR3 has 14 residues. CDR3 sequence reads: CSVPKGTSGYEQYF. The CDR3 DNA reads as TGCAGCGTTCCTAAAGGGACTAGCGGTTACGAGCAGTACTTC.

V usage is TRBV5-1 and J usage is TRBJ1-6; TRBD1 agrees at 8 bases. Losses at the gene ends were 0 bases for V and 9 bases for J; bases not matched to a gene: 8. Germline V CDR1 and CDR2: SGHRS, YFSETQ. The CDR3 has 16 residues. The CDR3 spells CASSLAGQGGLSPLHF. The CDR3 DNA is TGCGCCAGCAGCTTGGCCGGACAGGGAGGTCTTTCACCCCTCCACTTT.

The chain has TRBV27 and TRBJ1-1, with D maybe TRBD1 (5 bases). This CDR3 has 13 amino acids. V was trimmed by 6 bases and J by 4 bases, leaving 12 bases between them. Germline V CDR1 and CDR2: MNHEY, SMNVEV (reference sequence). For the CDR3, the DNA is TGTGCCAGCAGGGGGGGTTGGGGCACTGAAGCTTTCTTT. Amino acid sequence: CASRGGWGTEAFF.

This rearrangement joins TRBV5-8 to TRBJ1-5, with 7 nucleotides matching TRBD1. Germline values: CDR1 SGHTS, CDR2 YDEGEE. Losses at the gene ends were 1 base for V and 2 bases for J; bases not matched to a gene: 6. The CDR3 consists of 16 residues. The CDR3 reads CASSLLYGTGNQPQHF. The CDR3 nucleotides read TGTGCCAGCAGCTTGTTATACGGGACAGGCAATCAGCCCCAGCATTTT.

This chain links TRBV5-1 with TRBJ2-1; D is undetermined. The germline CDR1 and CDR2 sequences are SGHRS and YFSETQ. V gave up 0 bases and J gave up 9 bases, with 13 bases separating them. CDR3 length: 14 residues. CDR3 sequence (DNA): TGCGCCAGCAGCTTGGCGTGGCTAGATGGTGAGCAGTTCTTC. Protein product: CASSLAWLDGEQFF.

The chain combines TRBV28 with TRBJ1-3; no clear D gene. V was shortened by 6 bases and J by 2 bases, with 11 bases between the two germline ends. Germline V gene data show CDR1 as MDHEN and CDR2 as SYDVKM. CDR3 length: 14 amino acids. The CDR3 region is CASSSGSAGNTIYF. Written as DNA, the CDR3 is TGTGCCAGCAGCTCCGGGTCGGCTGGAAACACCATATATTTT.

This sequence joins TRBV25-1 and TRBJ2-7; 10 bases agree with TRBD1. Losses at the gene ends were 1 base for V and 7 bases for J; bases not matched to a gene: 7. The germline CDR1 and CDR2 sequences are MGHDK and SYGVNS. The CDR3 is 15 amino acids. The CDR3 nucleotides are TGTGCCAGCAGTGAATGGGGACAGGGGTTAAAGGAGCAGTACTTC. Residues: CASSEWGQGLKEQYF.

The gene calls are TRBV6-5 and TRBJ2-7; no definite D call. The CDR3 totals 12 residues. Germline V gene lookup returns CDR1 MNHEY and CDR2 SVGAGI. V lost 6 bases to trimming and J lost 0 bases, with 6 bases between them. The chain's CDR3 is CASSSSSYEQYF. Here the CDR3 DNA reads TGTGCCAGCAGCTCCAGCTCCTACGAGCAGTACTTC.

As DNA, the CDR3 is TGTGCCAGCCATGGTACGGGACAGGGGGGCGACTATGGCTACACCTTC. Amino acid sequence: CASHGTGQGGDYGYTF. The chain uses TRBV27 and TRBJ1-2; 11 positions match TRBD1. Germline V lookup: CDR1 MNHEY, CDR2 SMNVEV (reference sequence). The length of the CDR3 is 16 residues. The V and J ends lost 8 bases and 3 bases, in that order; junction bases with no gene match: 11.

The chain has TRBV19 and TRBJ1-1, with D possibly TRBD1 on 5 matching bases. The CDR3 spans 13 residues. Per germline, CDR1 LNHDA and CDR2 SQIVND (reference sequence). Trimming stripped 6 bases from V and 5 bases from J, with 13 bases between. CDR3: CASSRPRVTEAFF. The CDR3 region has the DNA TGTGCCAGTAGCCGTCCCAGGGTGACTGAAGCTTTCTTT.

The chain combines TRBV6-4 with TRBJ2-7; D gene unclear. Germline V gives CDR1 MRHNA, CDR2 SNTAGT. The CDR3 totals 14 residues. The V and J ends lost 0 bases and 0 bases respectively, with 6 bases between them. The CDR3, as DNA: TGTGCCAGCAGTGACTCGGCGGACTCCTACGAGCAGTACTTC. This sequence encodes CASSDSADSYEQYF.

The rearrangement joins TRBV10-1 to TRBJ1-1, with a possible D match to TRBD1 (6 bases). The CDR3 totals 14 residues. Germline V gene sequence: CDR1 WNHNN, CDR2 SYGVQD (reference sequence). Trimming left V 0 bases short and J 6 bases short, with 11 bases between. The CDR3 DNA reads TGCGCCAGCAGTGAGTCGGGGGCCCGTGCTGAAGCTTTCTTT. Translated: CASSESGARAEAFF.

V is TRBV9 and J is TRBJ2-3, with unresolved D. Trimming shortened V by 6 bases and J by 2 bases, and 13 bases separated the two germline ends. The CDR3 is 14 amino acids. Germline CDR1 and CDR2: SGDLS and YYNGEE. CDR3 DNA: TGTGCCAGCACCTCATCGTGGCCCACAGATACGCAGTATTTT. As protein: CASTSSWPTDTQYF.

A single count supports this clone. For the CDR3, the DNA is TGTGCCAGCAGCTCTCAGGGAACTAATGAAAAACTGTTTTTT. Amino acid sequence: CASSSQGTNEKLFF. V is TRBV7-2 and J is TRBJ1-4; maybe TRBD1 (5 bases). The CDR3 covers 14 residues. Trimming stripped 4 bases from V and 1 base from J, with 7 bases between. The germline gives CDR1 SGHTA, CDR2 FQGNSA.

This sequence joins TRBV5-4 and TRBJ2-5; the D gene is possibly TRBD1 (5 bases). This CDR3 spans 15 amino acids. V was clipped by 3 bases and J by 2 bases, with 14 bases between them. Looked up from germline, CDR1 is SGHNT and CDR2 is YYREEE (reference sequence). The CDR3 loop reads CASSSRVGIQETQYF. CDR3 nucleotides: TGTGCCAGCAGCTCCAGGGTGGGGATACAAGAGACCCAGTACTTC.

This clone was counted between two and nine times. The gene calls are TRBV6-2 or TRBV6-3 and TRBJ1-1, with a tentative D call TRBD1 (6 bases). Trimming stripped 2 bases from V and 0 bases from J, with 16 bases between. The germline CDR1 and CDR2 sequences are MNHEY and SVGEGT. The CDR3 runs 17 residues. This chain's CDR3 is CASSYGLRTAMNTEAFF. As DNA, the CDR3 is TGTGCCAGCAGTTACGGCCTAAGGACAGCTATGAACACTGAAGCTTTCTTT.

The rearrangement uses TRBV30 and TRBJ2-3; D perhaps matches TRBD1 (6 bases). Germline CDR1 and CDR2: GTSNPN and SVGIG (reference sequence). The V gene lost 5 bases and the J gene lost 1 base, with 16 bases spanning the gap. This CDR3 has 15 residues. In DNA, the CDR3 is TGTGCCTGGTCTCCAGGACAGACCCGCACAGATACGCAGTATTTT. Protein sequence: CAWSPGQTRTDTQYF.

The chain employs TRBV13 and TRBJ1-2, with 7 bases that match TRBD1. The CDR3 extends over 16 amino acids. Germline values: CDR1 PRHDT, CDR2 FYEKMQ (reference sequence). Trimming cost V 4 bases and J 2 bases; bases outside gene matches: 10. CDR3 protein: CASSSTGTALNYGYTF. DNA of the CDR3: TGTGCCAGCAGCTCAACCGGGACAGCCCTCAACTATGGCTACACCTTC.

The chain uses TRBV5-6 and TRBJ1-1; 7 nucleotides agree with TRBD1. V shed 2 bases, J shed 10 bases, and the junction held 11 bases outside the gene matches. Germline CDR1 SGHDT, CDR2 YYEEEE. The CDR3 spans 14 residues. The CDR3 region is CASSFTGANGGAFF. The CDR3 nucleotides are TGTGCCAGCAGCTTCACAGGGGCAAACGGGGGAGCTTTCTTT.

This chain connects TRBV28 to TRBJ1-2, with TRBD1 matching over 8 bases. The germline V gene has CDR1 MDHEN and CDR2 SYDVKM. This CDR3 has 12 amino acids. V lost 6 bases to trimming and J lost 4 bases; unmatched junction nucleotides: 1. Here the CDR3 DNA reads TGTGCCAGCAGGGACAGGGTCTATGGCTACACCTTC. Amino acid sequence: CASRDRVYGYTF.